This paragraph reports one T cell receptor beta chain. Which antigen it targets is not known. Base quality data are lacking; no much larger clone is found one base away. The immunoSEQ assay was applied to genomic DNA for TCRB CDR3 sequencing. Per the source publication's procedure: When patient CD8+ clones exceeding 1% were checked against published virus-specific TCRB sequences, only a few matched. Nothing other than productive TCRB rearrangements was included in the analyses. Clonality was expressed as a Shannon entropy-based productive clonality index, with each clone defined by a unique TCRB CDR3 sequence. To calculate repertoire overlap between two samples, the template counts of each clone were considered relative to each sample's total templates. A correlation with a Spearman r of roughly 0.66 was found between V-gene usage by flow cytometry and V-gene usage by TCRB sequencing. TCRdb carries this immuneACCESS record with in-frame sequences only. Its versions omit some clonotypes, under half of them owing to an unresolved V gene in the studies checked, with the rest unexplained. That table supplies the V and J calls and clone size; D and trimming were determined from the DNA. This sample has roughly 17,000 clones in its table, and 85% of those were observed once. The ten top clones hold approximately 6.3% of the sample.

On an AutoMACS, CD4+ and CD8+ cells were isolated via positive magnetic bead selection, and their purity was verified by flow cytometry. A TCR V beta antibody panel was used in flow cytometry to screen first for clonal expansions, which were then characterized by TCRB deep sequencing of sorted CD8+ fractions. Peripheral blood mononuclear cells were isolated by Ficoll-Paque PLUS density gradient separation. DNA from CD4-enriched, CD8-enriched or PBMC samples was extracted using Nucleospin Tissue or Tissue XS kits and then quantified on a Qubit 2.0 fluorometer. The data stem from a study of somatic mutations in cytotoxic T cells in rheumatoid arthritis (dated by TCRdb to the late 2010s). Broadly, across the study: Peripheral blood (about 28 ml EDTA) was collected from patients immediately after diagnosis and before any treatment began. The study asked whether expanded CD8+ T-cell clones in newly diagnosed, untreated rheumatoid arthritis carry somatic mutations, and used TCRB deep sequencing to characterize clonality. Patient and control groups had essentially identical median ages. Some T-cell populations stained with V beta antibodies were sorted by flow on a FACSAria II or Sony SH800 to nearly 100% purity, with sorted V beta1+ cells additionally subjected to TCRB sequencing. For 60 to 80 rheumatoid arthritis patients and 20 healthy controls, TCRB deep sequencing was carried out. The full study reports these points: In about an eighth of the roughly 60 patients the largest CD8+ clone exceeded 20% of CD8+ cells, and several identical CD8+ TCRB sequences were shared between blood and synovial fluid. It was unknown which antigens the expanded CD8+ clones targeted, and their absence from virus-specific databases did not exclude viral specificity. CD8+ T-cell clonality in rheumatoid arthritis patients was not significantly different from that in age-matched healthy controls. In patients, CD8+ clonality rose with age (Spearman r of about 0.53), which was not the case in healthy controls.

The source of this sequence is a woman between 35 and 50 years old with rheumatoid arthritis. Sequenced: CD8+ T cells sorted from blood.

The bases read TGTGCCAGCAGCGGACAGGGGCTAAATTCACCCCTCCACTTT. This translates into CASSGQGLNSPLHF. The rearrangement combines TRBV9 with TRBJ1-6, with 8 central nucleotides matching TRBD1. The CDR3 has 14 amino acids, counting the end cysteine and phenylalanine. Here the CDR3 DNA is all that survives: 42 bases in frame from base 1. Trimming leaves V shorter by 3 bases and J shorter by 7 bases, with the junction holding 3 bases beyond the gene matches. The germline V gene provides CDR1 SGDLS and CDR2 YYNGEE.